This TCR beta chain came from a study of CD8+CD57+ T cells in acquired aplastic anemia. Overall study context: Sorted CD4+ and CD8+ cells gave a mean 3.2 ug DNA, range roughly 0.18 to 30 ug.

The CDR3 contains 17 residues. Germline V gene lookup returns CDR1 DFQATT and CDR2 SNEGSKA (reference sequence). The trim removed 3 bases at V and 10 bases at J, leaving 16 bases unmatched. According to the study, genomic DNA was the template for TCR beta VDJ and CDR3 profiling. TCRdb reprocessed the reads via MiXCR and lists one record per CDR3 protein. The sample lists about 200,000 distinct CDR3 sequences, approximately 60% occurring once. Sequenced patients had shown CD8+CD57+ cell expansion by flow cytometry. The genes are TRBV20-1 and TRBJ1-6; 9 bases match TRBD1. The sequence was collected from a human donor with aplastic anemia. The material sequenced was sorted CD4+, CD8+, or CD8+CD57+ T cells (not recorded which) from PBMCs. As DNA, the CDR3 is TGCAGTGCTAGGGGCCTAACCTGGGACAGGGATGAATCACCCCTCCACTTT. It translates to CSARGLTWDRDESPLHF.